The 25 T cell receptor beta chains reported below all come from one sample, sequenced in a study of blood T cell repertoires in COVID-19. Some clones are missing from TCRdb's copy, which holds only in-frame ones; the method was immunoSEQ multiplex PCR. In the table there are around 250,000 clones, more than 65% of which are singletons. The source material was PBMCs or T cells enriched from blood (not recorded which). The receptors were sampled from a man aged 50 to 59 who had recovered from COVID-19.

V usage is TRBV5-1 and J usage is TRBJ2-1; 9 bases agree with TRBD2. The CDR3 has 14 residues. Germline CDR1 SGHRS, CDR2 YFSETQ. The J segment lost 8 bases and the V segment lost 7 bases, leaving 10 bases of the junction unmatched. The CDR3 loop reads CASQGAGGFDEQFF. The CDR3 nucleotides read TGCGCCAGCCAAGGGGCGGGGGGGTTCGATGAGCAGTTCTTC.

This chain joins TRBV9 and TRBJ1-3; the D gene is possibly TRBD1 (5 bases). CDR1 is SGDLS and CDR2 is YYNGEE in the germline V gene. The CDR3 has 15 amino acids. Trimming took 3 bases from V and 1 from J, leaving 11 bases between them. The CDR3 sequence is CASSAEGTSGNTIYF. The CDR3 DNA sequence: TGTGCCAGCAGCGCGGAGGGGACGTCTGGAAACACCATATATTTT. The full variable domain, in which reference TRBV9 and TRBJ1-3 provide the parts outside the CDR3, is DSGVTQTPKHLITATGQRVTLRCSPRSGDLSVYWYQQSLDQGLQFLIQYYNGEERAKGNILERFSAQQFPDLHSELNLSSLELGDSALYFCASSAEGTSGNTIYFGEGSWLTVV.

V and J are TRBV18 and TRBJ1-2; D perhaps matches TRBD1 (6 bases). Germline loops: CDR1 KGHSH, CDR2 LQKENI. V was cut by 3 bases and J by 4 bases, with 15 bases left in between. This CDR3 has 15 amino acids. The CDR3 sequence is CASSPRQALLYGYTF. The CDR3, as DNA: TGTGCCAGCTCACCGCGACAGGCACTACTCTATGGCTACACCTTC. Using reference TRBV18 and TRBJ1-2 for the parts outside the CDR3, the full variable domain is NAGVMQNPRHLVRRRGQEARLRCSPMKGHSHVYWYRQLPEEGLKFMVYLQKENIIDESGMPKERFSAEFPKEGPSILRIQQVVRGDSAAYFCASSPRQALLYGYTFGSGTRLTVV.

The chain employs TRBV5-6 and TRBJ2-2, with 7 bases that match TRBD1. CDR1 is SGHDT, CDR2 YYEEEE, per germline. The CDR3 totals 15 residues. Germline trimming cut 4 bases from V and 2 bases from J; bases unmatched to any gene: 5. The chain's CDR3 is CASSLRGLNTGELFF. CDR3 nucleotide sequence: TGTGCCAGCAGCCTGAGGGGGCTAAACACCGGGGAGCTGTTTTTT.

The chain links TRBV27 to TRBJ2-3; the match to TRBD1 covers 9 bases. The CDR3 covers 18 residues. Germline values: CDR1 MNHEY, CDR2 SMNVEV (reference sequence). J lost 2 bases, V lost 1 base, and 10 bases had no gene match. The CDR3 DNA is TGTGCCAGCAGTTTATTTAGCCGGGACAGGGTCTACACAGATACGCAGTATTTT. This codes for CASSLFSRDRVYTDTQYF.

CDR3: CASSPSGGGPQVHEQYF. The CDR3, as DNA: TGTGCCAGCAGCCCATCTGGCGGGGGGCCGCAGGTACACGAGCAGTACTTC. The genes are TRBV13 and TRBJ2-7; TRBD2 agrees at 8 bases. Germline assignment: CDR1 PRHDT and CDR2 FYEKMQ (reference sequence). The CDR3 totals 17 residues. V was pared by 5 bases and J by 5 bases, with 17 bases of the junction left unmatched.

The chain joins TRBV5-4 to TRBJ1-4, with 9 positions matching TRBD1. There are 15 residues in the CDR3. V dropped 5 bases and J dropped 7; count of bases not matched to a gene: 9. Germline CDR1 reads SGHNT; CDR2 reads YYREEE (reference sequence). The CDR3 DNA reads TGTGCCAGCAGGAAGCAACAGGGGGCGGGTGAAAAACTGTTTTTT. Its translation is CASRKQQGAGEKLFF.

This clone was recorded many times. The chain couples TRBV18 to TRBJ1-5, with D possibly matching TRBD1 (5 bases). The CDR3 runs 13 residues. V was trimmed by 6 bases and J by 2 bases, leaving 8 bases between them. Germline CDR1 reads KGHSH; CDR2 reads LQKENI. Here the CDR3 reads CASSRGGNQPQHF. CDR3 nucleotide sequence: TGTGCCAGCTCGCGGGGCGGCAATCAGCCCCAGCATTTT. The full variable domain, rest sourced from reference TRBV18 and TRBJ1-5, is NAGVMQNPRHLVRRRGQEARLRCSPMKGHSHVYWYRQLPEEGLKFMVYLQKENIIDESGMPKERFSAEFPKEGPSILRIQQVVRGDSAAYFCASSRGGNQPQHFGDGTRLSIL.

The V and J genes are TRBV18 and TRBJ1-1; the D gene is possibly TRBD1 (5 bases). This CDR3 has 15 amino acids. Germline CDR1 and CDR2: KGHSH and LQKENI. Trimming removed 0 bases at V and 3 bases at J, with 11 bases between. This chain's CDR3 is CASSPPVKGDTEAFF. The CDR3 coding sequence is TGTGCCAGCTCACCACCAGTGAAAGGGGACACTGAAGCTTTCTTT.

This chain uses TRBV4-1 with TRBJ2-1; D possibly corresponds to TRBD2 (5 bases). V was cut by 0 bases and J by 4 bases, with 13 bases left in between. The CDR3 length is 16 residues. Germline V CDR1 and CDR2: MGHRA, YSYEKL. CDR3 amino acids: CASSQEVARRYNEQFF. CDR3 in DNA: TGCGCCAGCAGCCAAGAGGTAGCGCGCAGATACAATGAGCAGTTCTTC.

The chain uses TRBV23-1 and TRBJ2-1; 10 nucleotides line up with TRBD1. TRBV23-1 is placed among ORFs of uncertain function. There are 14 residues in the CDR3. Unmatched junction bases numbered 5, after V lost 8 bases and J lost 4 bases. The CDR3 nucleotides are TGCGCCAGCCGGGACAGGGGACTATACAATGAGCAGTTCTTC. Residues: CASRDRGLYNEQFF.

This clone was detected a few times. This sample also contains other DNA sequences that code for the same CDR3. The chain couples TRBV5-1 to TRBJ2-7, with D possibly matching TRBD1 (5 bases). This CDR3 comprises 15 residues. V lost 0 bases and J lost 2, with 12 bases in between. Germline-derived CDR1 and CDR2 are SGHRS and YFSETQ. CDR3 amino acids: CASSLGGQGAYEQYF. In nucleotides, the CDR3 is TGCGCCAGCAGCTTGGGGGGCCAGGGCGCCTACGAGCAGTACTTC.

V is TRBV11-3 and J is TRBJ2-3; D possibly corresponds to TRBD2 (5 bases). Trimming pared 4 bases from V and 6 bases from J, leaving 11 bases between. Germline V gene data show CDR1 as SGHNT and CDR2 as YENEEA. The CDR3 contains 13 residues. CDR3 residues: CASSSTLADTQYF. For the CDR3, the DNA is TGTGCCAGCAGCTCCACTCTAGCTGATACGCAGTATTTT.

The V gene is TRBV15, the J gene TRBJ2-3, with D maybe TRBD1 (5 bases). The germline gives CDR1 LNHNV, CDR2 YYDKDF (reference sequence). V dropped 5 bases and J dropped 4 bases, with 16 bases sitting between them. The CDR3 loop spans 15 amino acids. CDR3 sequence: CATSLFDRLADTQYF. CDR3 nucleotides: TGTGCCACCAGCCTATTTGACAGATTGGCAGATACGCAGTATTTT.

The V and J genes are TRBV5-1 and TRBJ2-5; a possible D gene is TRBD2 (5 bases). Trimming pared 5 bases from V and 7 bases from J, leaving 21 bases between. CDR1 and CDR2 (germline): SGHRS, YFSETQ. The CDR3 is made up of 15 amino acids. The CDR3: CASRFGLPGLSTQYF. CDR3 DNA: TGCGCCAGCAGGTTCGGGCTACCCGGACTCTCGACCCAGTACTTC.

CDR3 loop: CASAPGTGILETQYF. The CDR3, as DNA: TGTGCTAGTGCTCCCGGGACAGGGATTTTGGAGACCCAGTACTTC. The chain has TRBV12-5 and TRBJ2-5; 9 bases map to TRBD1. V trimming: 7 bases; J trimming: 5 bases; junction bases outside the gene matches: 11. CDR1 LGHNT and CDR2 FRNRAP come from the germline V gene. CDR3 size: 15 residues.

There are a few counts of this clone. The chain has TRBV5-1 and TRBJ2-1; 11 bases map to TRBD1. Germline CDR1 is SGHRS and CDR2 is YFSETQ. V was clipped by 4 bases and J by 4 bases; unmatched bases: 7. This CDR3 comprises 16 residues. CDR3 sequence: CASSQSGTGGYNEQFF. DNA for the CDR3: TGCGCCAGCAGCCAATCCGGGACAGGGGGGTACAATGAGCAGTTCTTC.

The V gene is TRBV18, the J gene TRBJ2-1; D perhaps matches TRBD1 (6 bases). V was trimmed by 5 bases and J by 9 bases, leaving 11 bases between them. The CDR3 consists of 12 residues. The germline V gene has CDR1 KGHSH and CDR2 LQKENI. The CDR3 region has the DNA TGTGCCAGCTCAAAAACAGGGTTTGAGCAGTTCTTC. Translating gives CASSKTGFEQFF.

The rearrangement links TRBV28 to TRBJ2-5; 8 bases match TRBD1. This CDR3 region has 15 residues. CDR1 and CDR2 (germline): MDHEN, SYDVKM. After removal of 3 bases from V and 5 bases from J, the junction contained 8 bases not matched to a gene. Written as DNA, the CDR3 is TGTGCCAGCAGTTTCGGTACAGGGGGGAGGGAGACCCAGTACTTC. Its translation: CASSFGTGGRETQYF.

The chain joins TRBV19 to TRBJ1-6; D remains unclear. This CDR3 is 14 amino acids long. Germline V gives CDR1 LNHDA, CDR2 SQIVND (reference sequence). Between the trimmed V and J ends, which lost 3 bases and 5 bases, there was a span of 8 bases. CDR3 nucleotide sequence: TGTGCCAGTAGTATTAGCAGCGATAATTCACCCCTCCACTTT. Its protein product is CASSISSDNSPLHF.

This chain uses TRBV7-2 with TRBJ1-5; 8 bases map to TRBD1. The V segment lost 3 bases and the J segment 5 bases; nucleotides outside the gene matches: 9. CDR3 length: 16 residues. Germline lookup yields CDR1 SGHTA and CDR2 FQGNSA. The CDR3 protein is CASSFFDRGGDQPQHF. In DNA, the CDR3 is TGTGCCAGCAGCTTCTTTGACAGGGGCGGTGATCAGCCCCAGCATTTT.

The CDR3 loop reads CASSQGTSGVGEQFF. CDR3 sequence (DNA): TGTGCCAGCAGCCAAGGGACTAGCGGGGTAGGTGAGCAGTTCTTC. The chain couples TRBV3-1 (or the pseudogene TRBV3-2) to TRBJ2-1; 12 positions match TRBD2. V lost 1 base and J lost 9; bases outside the gene matches: 4. Germline V gene data show CDR1 as LGHDT and CDR2 as YNNKEL (reference sequence). The CDR3 runs 15 residues.

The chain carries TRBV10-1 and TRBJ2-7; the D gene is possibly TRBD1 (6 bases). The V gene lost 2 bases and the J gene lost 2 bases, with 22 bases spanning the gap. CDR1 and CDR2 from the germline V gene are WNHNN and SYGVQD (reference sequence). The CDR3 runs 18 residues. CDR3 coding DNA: TGCGCCAGCAGTGAGGCGGCGGCAGGGGCAATCCCTACCTACGAGCAGTACTTC. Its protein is CASSEAAAGAIPTYEQYF.

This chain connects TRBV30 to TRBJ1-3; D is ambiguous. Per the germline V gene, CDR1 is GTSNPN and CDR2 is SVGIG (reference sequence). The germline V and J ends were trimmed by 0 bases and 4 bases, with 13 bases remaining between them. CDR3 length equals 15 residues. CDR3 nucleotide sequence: TGTGCCTGGAGTGTGACGAGCTCGGGGGGAAACACCATATATTTT. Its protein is CAWSVTSSGGNTIYF.

As DNA, the CDR3 is TGTGCAAGTCGCTTAGGGCGGGAGAGCTCCTACGAGCAGTACTTC. This sequence encodes CASRLGRESSYEQYF. This rearrangement joins TRBV12-2 to TRBJ2-7; whether TRBD2, the table's D call, matches the DNA was not checked. TRBV12-2 has pseudogene status. The CDR3 has 15 amino acids.